Given below is one T cell receptor (beta chain) in context. The data belong to a study of blood T cell repertoires in COVID-19. Study at large: From T cells, B-cell-depleted T cells, or PBMCs came the material, which was cDNA or gDNA.

Germline-derived CDR1 and CDR2 are SNHLY and FYNNEI. Trimming removed 8 bases at V and 0 bases at J, with 14 bases between. CDR3 length: 15 amino acids. Source study methods: Estimated nucleated cell counts came from reference gene primer amplification. The table came from immunoSEQ multiplex PCR; TCRdb's copy has only in-frame clones and leaves some out. V, J and clone size derive from that table, while D and trimming were established from the DNA sequence. The sample yields 36,000 or so clones, about nine tenths seen once. This receptor was identified in a human donor in a cohort sampled during active COVID-19. The specimen was peripheral blood. The V and J genes are TRBV2 and TRBJ2-1; D possibly corresponds to TRBD2 (5 bases). DNA of the CDR3: TGTGCCAGCGGATCGGGGTCCAGCTCCTACAATGAGCAGTTCTTC. Encoded protein: CASGSGSSSYNEQFF.